This T cell receptor (beta chain) came from a study of cytomegalovirus exposure and HLA in healthy donors. Whole-study results and caveats: The authors listed around 150 TCR beta chains as cytomegalovirus-associated. The study found most TCR sequences rare, yet found some public TCRs in many donors. It was reportedly the case that the classifier diagnosed cytomegalovirus status with high specificity and sensitivity.

Concerning this clone itself: Its antigen is undetermined.

The germline CDR1 and CDR2 sequences are MDHEN and SYDVKM. Trimming removed 3 bases at V and 5 bases at J, with 7 bases between. There are 13 residues in the CDR3. TCRdb's table, derived via immunoSEQ multiplex PCR, lists solely in-frame clones and lacks some. Found here are some 170,000 clones, about 86% of them singletons; the top ten hold more than 1.3%. Specimen: PBMCs. This chain connects TRBV28 to TRBJ2-2; tentative D call: TRBD2 (5 bases). The sequence derives from a young woman in good health and CMV-seronegative. DNA for the CDR3: TGTGCCAGCAGTTTCGAGGGAACCGGGGAGCTGTTTTTT. This gives the protein CASSFEGTGELFF.